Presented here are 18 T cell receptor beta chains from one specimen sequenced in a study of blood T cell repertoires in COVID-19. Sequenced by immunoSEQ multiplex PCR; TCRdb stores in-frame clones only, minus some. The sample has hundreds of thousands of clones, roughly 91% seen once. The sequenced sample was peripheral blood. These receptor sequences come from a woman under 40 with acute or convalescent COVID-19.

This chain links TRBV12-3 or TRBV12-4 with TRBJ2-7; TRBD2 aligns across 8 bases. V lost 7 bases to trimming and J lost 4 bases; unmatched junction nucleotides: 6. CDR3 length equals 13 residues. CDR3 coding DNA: TGTGCCAGCACCGGGGGGGGGTTGTACGAGCAGTACTTC. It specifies CASTGGGLYEQYF.

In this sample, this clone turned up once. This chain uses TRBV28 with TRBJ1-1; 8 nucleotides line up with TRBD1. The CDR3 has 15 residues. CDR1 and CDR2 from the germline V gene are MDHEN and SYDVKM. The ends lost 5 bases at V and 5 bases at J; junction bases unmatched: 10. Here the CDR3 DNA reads TGTGCCAGCAGTCCCCTTCAAGACAGGGGAACTGAAGCTTTCTTT. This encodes CASSPLQDRGTEAFF.

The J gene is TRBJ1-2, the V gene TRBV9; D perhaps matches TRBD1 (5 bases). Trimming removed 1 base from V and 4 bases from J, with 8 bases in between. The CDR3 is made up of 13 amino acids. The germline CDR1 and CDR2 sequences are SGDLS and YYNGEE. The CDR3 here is CASSVFQGYGYTF. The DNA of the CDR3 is TGTGCCAGCAGCGTATTCCAGGGCTATGGCTACACCTTC.

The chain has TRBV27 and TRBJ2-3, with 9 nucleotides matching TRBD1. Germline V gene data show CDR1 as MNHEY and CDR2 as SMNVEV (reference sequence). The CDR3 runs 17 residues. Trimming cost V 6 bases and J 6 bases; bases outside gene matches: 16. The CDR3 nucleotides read TGTGCCAGCAGGTCCTCATGGACAGGGGCCCGACAGGATACGCAGTATTTT. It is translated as CASRSSWTGARQDTQYF.

The CDR3 loop reads CAYNRGQETQYF. CDR3 sequence (DNA): TGTGCCTATAACAGGGGTCAAGAGACCCAGTACTTC. V gene TRBV30 combines with J gene TRBJ2-5; 7 bases are shared with TRBD1. With 7 bases clipped from V and 2 bases from J, the junction kept 4 bases outside the gene matches. This CDR3 has 12 residues. Germline-derived CDR1 and CDR2 are GTSNPN and SVGIG (reference sequence).

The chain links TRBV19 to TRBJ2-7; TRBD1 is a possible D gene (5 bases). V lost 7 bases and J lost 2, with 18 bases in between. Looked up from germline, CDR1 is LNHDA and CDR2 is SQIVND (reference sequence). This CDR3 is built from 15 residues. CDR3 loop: CASTIPQDRAYEQYF. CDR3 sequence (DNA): TGTGCCAGTACCATACCACAGGACCGCGCCTACGAGCAGTACTTC.

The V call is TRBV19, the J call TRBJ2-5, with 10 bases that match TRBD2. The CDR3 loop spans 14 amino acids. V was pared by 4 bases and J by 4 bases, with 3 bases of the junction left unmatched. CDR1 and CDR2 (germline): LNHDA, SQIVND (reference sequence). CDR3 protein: CASSKRGGAETQYF. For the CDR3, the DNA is TGTGCCAGTAGTAAGCGGGGGGGCGCAGAGACCCAGTACTTC.

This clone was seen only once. In DNA form, the CDR3 reads TGTGCCAGCAGTGCTGGCAGGATTGGAAACACCATATATTTT. Residues: CASSAGRIGNTIYF. This chain links TRBV2 with TRBJ1-3; no definite D call. Germline assignment: CDR1 SNHLY and CDR2 FYNNEI. The CDR3 loop spans 14 amino acids. Trimming shortened V by 4 bases and J by 3 bases, and 10 bases separated the two germline ends.

The CDR3: CASSSIRQGGYGYTF. CDR3 DNA sequence: TGTGCCAGCAGCTCTATCCGACAGGGCGGCTATGGCTACACCTTC. The chain combines TRBV6-2 or TRBV6-3 with TRBJ1-2; TRBD1 aligns across 7 bases. V lost 6 bases to trimming and J lost 4 bases; unmatched junction nucleotides: 11. Per germline, CDR1 MNHEY and CDR2 SVGEGT. This CDR3 region has 15 residues.

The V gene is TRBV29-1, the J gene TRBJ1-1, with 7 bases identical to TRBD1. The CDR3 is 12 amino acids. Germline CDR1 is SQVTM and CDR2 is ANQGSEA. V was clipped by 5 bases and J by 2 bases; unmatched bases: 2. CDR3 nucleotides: TGCAGCGTTCACAGGGGAAACACTGAAGCTTTCTTT. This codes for CSVHRGNTEAFF. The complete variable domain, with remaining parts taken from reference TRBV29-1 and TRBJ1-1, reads SAVISQKPSRDICQRGTSLTIQCQVDSQVTMMFWYRQQPGQSLTLIATANQGSEATYESGFVIDKFPISRPNLTFSTLTVSNMSPEDSSIYLCSVHRGNTEAFFGQGTRLTVV.

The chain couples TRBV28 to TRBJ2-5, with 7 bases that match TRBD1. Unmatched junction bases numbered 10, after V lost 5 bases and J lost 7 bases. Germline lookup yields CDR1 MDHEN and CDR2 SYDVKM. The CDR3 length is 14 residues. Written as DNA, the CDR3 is TGTGCCAGCAGTCCCCTGGGACAGCAATTGACCCAGTACTTC. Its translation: CASSPLGQQLTQYF.

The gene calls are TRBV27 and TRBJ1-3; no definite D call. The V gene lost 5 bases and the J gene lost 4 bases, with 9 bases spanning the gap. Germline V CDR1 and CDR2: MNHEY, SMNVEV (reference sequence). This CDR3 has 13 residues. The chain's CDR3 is CASSPNFGNTIYF. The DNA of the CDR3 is TGTGCCAGCAGTCCCAACTTCGGAAACACCATATATTTT.

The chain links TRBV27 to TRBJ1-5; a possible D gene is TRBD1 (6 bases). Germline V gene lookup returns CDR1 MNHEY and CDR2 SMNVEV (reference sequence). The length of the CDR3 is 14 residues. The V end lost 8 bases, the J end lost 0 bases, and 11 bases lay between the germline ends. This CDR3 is CASRTVYSNQPQHF. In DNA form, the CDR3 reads TGTGCCAGCCGGACAGTTTATAGCAATCAGCCCCAGCATTTT.

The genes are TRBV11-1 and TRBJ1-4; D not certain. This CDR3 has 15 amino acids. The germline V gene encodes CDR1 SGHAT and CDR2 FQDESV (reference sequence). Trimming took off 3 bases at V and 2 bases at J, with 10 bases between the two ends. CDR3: CASSLTWETNEKLFF. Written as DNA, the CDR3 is TGTGCCAGCAGCTTGACCTGGGAGACTAATGAAAAACTGTTTTTT.

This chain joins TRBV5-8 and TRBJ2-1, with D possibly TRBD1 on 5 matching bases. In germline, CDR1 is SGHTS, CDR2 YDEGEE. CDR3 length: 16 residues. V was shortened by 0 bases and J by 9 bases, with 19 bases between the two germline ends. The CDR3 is CASSLGVRLGPIEQFF. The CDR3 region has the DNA TGTGCCAGCAGCTTGGGTGTTAGGTTGGGGCCTATTGAGCAGTTCTTC.

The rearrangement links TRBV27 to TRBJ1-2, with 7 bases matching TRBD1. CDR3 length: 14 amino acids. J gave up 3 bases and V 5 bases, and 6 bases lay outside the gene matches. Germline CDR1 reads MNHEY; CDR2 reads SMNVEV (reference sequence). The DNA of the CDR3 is TGTGCCAGCAGTCGACAGGGCGCTCACTATGGCTACACCTTC. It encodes CASSRQGAHYGYTF.

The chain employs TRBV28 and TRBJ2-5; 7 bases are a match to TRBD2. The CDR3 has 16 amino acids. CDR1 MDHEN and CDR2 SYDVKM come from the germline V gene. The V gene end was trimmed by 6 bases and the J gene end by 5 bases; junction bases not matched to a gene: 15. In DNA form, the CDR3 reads TGTGCCAGCAGCACCCCCACGGGGGGATTGCATGAGACCCAGTACTTC. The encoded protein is CASSTPTGGLHETQYF. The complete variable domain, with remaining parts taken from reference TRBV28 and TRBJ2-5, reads DVKVTQSSRYLVKRTGEKVFLECVQDMDHENMFWYRQDPGLGLRLIYFSYDVKMKEKGDIPEGYSVSREKKERFSLILESASTNQTSMYLCASSTPTGGLHETQYFGPGTRLLVL.

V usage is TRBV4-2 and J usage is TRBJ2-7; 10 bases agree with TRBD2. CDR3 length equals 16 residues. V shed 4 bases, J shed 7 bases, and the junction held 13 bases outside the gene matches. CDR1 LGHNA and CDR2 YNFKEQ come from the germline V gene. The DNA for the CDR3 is TGTGCCAGCAGCCCGGACTTAAGCGGGGGGGCCGGGGAGCAGTACTTC. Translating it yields CASSPDLSGGAGEQYF.